This T cell receptor (beta chain) comes out of a study of shared clonotypes between healthy human individuals (dated by TCRdb to 2020 to 2022). At the level of the whole study: Three men and a couple of women, aged 18 to 49 years, made up the cohort. Per donor, three plates each were used for CD4 naive and CD4 memory, two for CD8 naive, and one for CD8 memory. Between about 0.8 and 9 billion PBMCs per donor were obtained by leukapheresis. To increase sequencing depth and limit assay-specific biases, different laboratories used diverse techniques to prepare libraries and sequence TCR repertoires. Blood TCR repertoires of roughly five healthy adults were deeply sequenced to estimate repertoire size and the extent of clonotype sharing between individuals. Beyond this particular receptor, the publication reports: Incomplete sequencing was indicated by rarefaction of sorted-subset datasets, despite the large sequencing depth. Because the study included a small number of donors, the genetic and exposure-history diversity represented was limited. Sampling was limited to blood, and TCR repertoires in tissue likely differ from TCR repertoires in blood. Pairwise subsampling indicated that sequencing depth was expected to affect the degree of clonotype sharing among donors. Higher generation probabilities were observed for clonotypes shared by all four sorted-subset donors than for non-shared clonotypes. Larger estimated clonotype richness was generally found for naive subsets than for memory subsets. When several donors were compared, the shared fraction of clonotypes was 5% to 6.5% for naive CD4, 3.5% for naive CD8, roughly 2.3% for memory CD4, and roughly 0.43% for memory CD8.

This clone was picked up one time. No antigen is known for it. Base qualities are missing; no much larger clone stands one base away. TCR CDR3 regions were amplified from genomic DNA by multiplex PCR using the deep immunoSEQ assay. For each cell subset, the extracted genomic DNA was distributed evenly across all wells of several immunoSEQ 96-well plates, and each plate served as one replicate. For sorted subsets, approximately 200 ng of genomic DNA, equivalent to 25,000 to 35,000 T cell genomes, went into each replicate PCR. The purified libraries were quantified using a Qubit 3.0 fluorometer, sized with a Bioanalyzer 2100, and then quantified again using the KAPA Library Quantification kit. Every immunoSEQ 96-well plate was sequenced on a dedicated single-read 150-cycle Illumina NextSeq 550 flow cell. The original pipeline was this. The immunoSEQ output contained only junctional sequences without quality scores, so filtering could not match that applied to full-length reads. To assign V/J genes and CDR3, sequences were annotated against IMGT germline references using PyIR, a Python wrapper for IgBLAST v1.9. Reads with weak V/J assignments (E-value above 1e-6), missing CDR3, stop codons, out-of-frame junctions, or ambiguous translated residues were removed. V3J clonotypes were defined as sequences sharing an identical inferred V gene, J gene, and CDR3 amino acid sequence. The percentage overlap between two repertoires was calculated by dividing the number of shared unique clonotypes by the size of the smaller repertoire. Three approaches were used to assess repertoire richness: RTK rarefaction, the Chao1 estimator, and Recon v2.1 estimates of unobserved clonotypes. For all TCRbeta clonotypes obtained by the gDNA method from four donors, generation probabilities were computed with OLGA. In its TCRdb copy, this immuneACCESS table keeps in-frame sequences only and misses some clones. Where compared with another copy, unresolved V genes explain less than half of these, and the others have no known cause. V and J calls and clone size are given by that table; D and trimming were obtained from the DNA. This sample holds roughly 2 million clones; roughly 94% were observed only once. The ten top clones hold 0.1% to 0.15% of the sample.

The donors were healthy, HIV-negative adults with no recently reported acute infections or vaccinations. Every donor was a Caucasian adult residing in Nashville, Tennessee, USA. CD4+ T cells were enriched by magnetic negative selection; naive cells were then positively selected on CD45RA, and the negative fraction formed the memory subset. Blood was obtained by leukapheresis, after which PBMCs were separated by Ficoll-Histopaque density gradient centrifugation and cryopreserved in liquid nitrogen vapor phase. Analytical flow cytometry was used to check the purity and quantity of every magnetically sorted T cell population. From each sorted fraction, genomic DNA was isolated and quantified by UV absorbance on a Nanodrop 2000c. The junction shows trimming of 3 bases on V and 0 bases on J, plus 11 bases between the germline ends. The germline V gene (reference sequence) supplies CDR1 GTSNPN and CDR2 SVGIG. The CDR3 covers 14 residues, taking in both the cysteine and the phenylalanine. Just CDR3 DNA is preserved here, 42 bases in frame from base 1.

Sequencing was performed on naive CD4+ T cells sorted from blood. The sample's cell subset or site label is to be understood as: CD45RA+ positively selected. The receptor's source is a man younger than 30 in good health. The chain was built from TRBV30 and TRBJ1-1, with a weak D call of TRBD1 (5 bases match). This receptor carries the CDR3 CAWRRQLMNTEAFF. The bases are TGTGCCTGGAGGCGACAGTTAATGAACACTGAAGCTTTCTTT. The entire variable domain, with the stretches around the CDR3 drawn from the reference TRBV30 and TRBJ1-1 proteins, is SQTIHQWPATLVQPVGSPLSLECTVEGTSNPNLYWYRQAAGRGLQLLFYSVGIGQISSEVPQNLSASRPQDRQFILSSKKLLLSDSGFYLCAWRRQLMNTEAFFGQGTRLTVV.